The T cell receptor beta chain under discussion was sequenced for a study of T cells after yellow fever vaccination. Study-wide results and caveats: Booster sampling recovered most clones from primary vaccination (approximately 97% CD4, approximately 88% CD8). Any FACS-sorted repertoire could hold abundant clonotypes that contaminate it from the bulk population. The appearance of a small share of clonotypes in both CD4 and CD8 compartments was observed.

This clonotype was recorded at least ten times. Its antigen remains unknown. V was clipped by 0 bases and J by 3 bases, with 13 bases between them. This CDR3 is built from 16 residues. CDR1 SGHRS and CDR2 YFSETQ come from the germline V gene. MiXCR, applied by TCRdb to the 5' RACE reads, yields one record per CDR3 protein. The table includes around 310,000 distinct CDR3 sequences, 3.5% to 4.5% detected once. The specimen was PBMCs, collected 15 days after the yellow fever booster vaccination. This sequence was found in a man younger than 30 who received the YFV17D yellow fever vaccine. This sequence joins TRBV5-1 and TRBJ2-1; D is possibly TRBD1 (5 bases). In DNA form, the CDR3 reads TGCGCCAGCAGCTTGGGACAGCAACAGATCTACAATGAGCAGTTCTTC. It encodes CASSLGQQQIYNEQFF.